The clone carrying this TCR beta chain was seen a few times. The use of a sample-barcoded 5' primer and a J-beta primer mix characterized a second PCR of roughly 6 to 11 cycles. A tag from a template-switch adaptor with 12 random nucleotides marked each cDNA molecule. TCRdb itself ran the 5' RACE reads through MiXCR, one entry per CDR3 protein. The sample holds 450,000 to 700,000 distinct CDR3 sequences, approximately 30% seen once. The data were obtained in a study of blood T cells in healthy people across ages. Germline-derived CDR1 and CDR2 are SGDLS and YYNGEE. Trimming removed 0 bases at V and 7 bases at J, with 19 bases between. This CDR3 region has 16 residues.

The rearrangement joins TRBV9 to TRBJ2-5, with D perhaps matching TRBD2 (5 bases). This TCR was sampled from a woman in her 70s in good health. The sample consisted of blood. The CDR3 DNA reads as TGTGCCAGCAGCGTAGATCCGGGGAGCGGCAGAATGACCCAGTACTTC. Encoded protein: CASSVDPGSGRMTQYF.